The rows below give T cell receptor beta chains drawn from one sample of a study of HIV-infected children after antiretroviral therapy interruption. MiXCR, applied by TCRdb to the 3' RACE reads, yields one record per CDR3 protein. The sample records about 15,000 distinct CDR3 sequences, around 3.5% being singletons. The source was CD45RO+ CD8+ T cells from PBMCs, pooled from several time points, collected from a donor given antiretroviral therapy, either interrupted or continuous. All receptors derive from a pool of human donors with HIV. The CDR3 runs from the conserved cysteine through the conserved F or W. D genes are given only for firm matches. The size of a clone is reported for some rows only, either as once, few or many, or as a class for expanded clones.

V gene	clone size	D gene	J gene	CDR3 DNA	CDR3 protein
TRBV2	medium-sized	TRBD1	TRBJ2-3	TGTGCCAGCAGTCCTGGGACAGGGAGCACAGATACGCAGTATTTT	CASSPGTGSTDTQYF
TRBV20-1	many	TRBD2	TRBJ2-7	TGCAGTGCCTCTAGCGGGAGGGAATACGAGCAGTACTTC	CSASSGREYEQYF
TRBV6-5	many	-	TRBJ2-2	TGTGCCAGCAGTTACTCGGGGGACGGTATTTCGGGGGAGCTGTTTTTT	CASSYSGDGISGELFF
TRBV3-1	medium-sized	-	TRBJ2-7	TGTGCCAGCAGCCCCCCCTCGTCCTACGAGCAGTACTTC	CASSPPSSYEQYF
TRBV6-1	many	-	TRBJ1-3	TGTGCCAGCAGTGAAGGGGCCGGCGCGGACACCATATATTTT	CASSEGAGADTIYF
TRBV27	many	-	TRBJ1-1	TGTGCCAGCAGTTCCCGAGGGGCAGTCACTGAAGCTTTCTTT	CASSSRGAVTEAFF
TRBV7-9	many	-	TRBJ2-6	TGTGCCAGCAGCTTATCGGGACGGAGCTCTGGGGCCAACGTCCTGACTTTC	CASSLSGRSSGANVLTF
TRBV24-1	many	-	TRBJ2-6	TGTGCCACCAGTGATTTCGCCGACCCCAGGGGGGCCAACGTCCTGACTTTC	CATSDFADPRGANVLTF
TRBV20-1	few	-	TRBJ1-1	TGCAGTGCTAGAGTCCCAGGGAAGAACACTGAAGCTTTCTTT	CSARVPGKNTEAFF
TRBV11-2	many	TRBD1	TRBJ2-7	TGTGCCAGCAGCTCGGGACAGGTCCCCGAGCAGTACTTC	CASSSGQVPEQYF
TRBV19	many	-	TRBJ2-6	TGTGCCAGTAGTATAGGGAATGGGGCCAACGTCCTGACTTTC	CASSIGNGANVLTF
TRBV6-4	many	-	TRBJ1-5	TGTGCCAGCAGCCAGGCAGGGGACGGTCAGCCCCAGCATTTT	CASSQAGDGQPQHF
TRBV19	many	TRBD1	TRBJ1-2	TGTGCCAGTAGTCAAAGTCCGGGACAGGGGGCTTCAGACTATGGCTACACCTTC	CASSQSPGQGASDYGYTF
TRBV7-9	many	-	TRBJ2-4	TGTGCCAGCAGCTCTAGACAGGAGAAGGTTCAGTACTTC	CASSSRQEKVQYF
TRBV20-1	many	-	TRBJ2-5	TGCAGTGCTAGAGGCTGGGAGGTTGAGACCCAGTACTTC	CSARGWEVETQYF
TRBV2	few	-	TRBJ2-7	TGTGCCACCGGTTCGGACGAGCAGTACTTC	CATGSDEQYF
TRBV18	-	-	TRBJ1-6	TGTGCCAGCTCACCAGGGAACAGGCTAATGTATAATTCACCCCTCCACTTT	CASSPGNRLMYNSPLHF
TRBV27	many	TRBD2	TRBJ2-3	TGTGCCAGCAGTTTGCGGGGGGATGGTACAGATACGCAGTATTTT	CASSLRGDGTDTQYF
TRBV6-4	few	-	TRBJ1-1	TGTGCCAGCAGTGACTCATGGGAATCCACTGAAGCTTTCTTT	CASSDSWESTEAFF
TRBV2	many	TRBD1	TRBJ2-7	TGTGCCAGCATCGCCGGGACAGGAGGACTCTACGAGCAGTACTTC	CASIAGTGGLYEQYF
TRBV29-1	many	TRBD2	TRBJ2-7	TGCAGCGTTGAGGCTAGCGGGGGATACGAGCAGTACTTC	CSVEASGGYEQYF
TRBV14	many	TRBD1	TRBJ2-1	TGTGCCAGCAGCGCTCGGGACAGATACAATGAGCAGTTCTTC	CASSARDRYNEQFF
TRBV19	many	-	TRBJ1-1	TGTGCCAGTAGCCTGGGGGAAGGTACTGAAGCTTTCTTT	CASSLGEGTEAFF
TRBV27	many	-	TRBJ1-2	TGTGCCAGCAGTTTTTTCGGACGAAGCTATGGCTACACCTTC	CASSFFGRSYGYTF
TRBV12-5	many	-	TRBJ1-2	TGTGCTAGTGGGCTAACCGGTCTATACTATGGCTACACCTTC	CASGLTGLYYGYTF
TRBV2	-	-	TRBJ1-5	TGTGCCAGCAGCACCGGGACATTTAGCAATCAGCCCCAGCATTTT	CASSTGTFSNQPQHF